The entry below describes one TCR beta chain. Its target is unknown. The ends were cut back, 3 bases at V and 6 bases at J, with 12 bases in the middle. The CDR3 loop spans 13 amino acids. From germline, CDR1 is MNHNS and CDR2 SASEGT. The sample originates from a study of brain T cells in children with intractable seizures. General study findings and limits: HCMV serostatus was not known, and viral specificity came from CDR3 similarity only.

Clones were read by immunoSEQ multiplex PCR, and TCRdb kept only the in-frame ones, dropping some. The sample carries 340,000 or so clones, roughly 92% recorded once. Time point in this sample: blood from clinic visit 5 months post-surgery; TSC patient then seizure free. Surgery cases with the highest brain T cell transcript signatures were chosen for sequencing. Before surgery, patients took at least one anti-epileptic drug. The sequence derives from a boy less than two years old with tuberous sclerosis and intractable seizures. The specimen was peripheral blood, collected 4 to 6 months after surgery. The chain combines TRBV6-1 with TRBJ2-7, with a possible D match to TRBD1 (5 bases). The CDR3 region has the DNA TGTGCCAGCAGTGACCTCAATAGGGGCGAGCAGTACTTC. Encoded protein: CASSDLNRGEQYF.